The rows below give T cell receptor beta chains drawn from one sample of a study of blood T cell repertoires in COVID-19. Method: immunoSEQ multiplex PCR; TCRdb's copy keeps in-frame clones and lacks some. The profile covers some 100,000 clones, with 80% to 95% appearing a single time and 5% to 6% taken by the ten largest. Sequenced input: peripheral blood. The receptors derive from a man aged 50 to 60 with active COVID-19. CDR3s include the opening cysteine and the closing phenylalanine or tryptophan. Each record gives: clone size, V gene, J gene, D gene, CDR3 DNA, CDR3 protein. D genes are given only for firm matches. Rows may omit the clone size; those that give it use once, few, many or a size class.

NA,TRBV30,TRBJ2-7,NA,TGTGCCTGGGATGAGGGAGACGAGCAGTACTTC,CAWDEGDEQYF
NA,TRBV19,TRBJ2-1,TRBD2,TGTGCCAGTAGTTCTCAGACTAGCGGGCAGAATGAGCAGTTCTTC,CASSSQTSGQNEQFF
NA,TRBV7-9,TRBJ2-2,NA,TGTGCCAGCAGCTTGGCGGACGGGGAGCTGTTTTTT,CASSLADGELFF
NA,TRBV28,TRBJ1-5,NA,TGTGCCAGCAGTTTGGCCAATCAGCCCCAGCATTTT,CASSLANQPQHF
NA,TRBV19,TRBJ2-1,TRBD2,TGTGCCAGTAGTATTCAAACTAGCGGGATTTATGAGCAGTTCTTC,CASSIQTSGIYEQFF
few,TRBV9,TRBJ1-2,NA,TGTGCCAGCAGCGAGCAGCCCCTGAGGGATGGCTACACCTTC,CASSEQPLRDGYTF
NA,TRBV28,TRBJ1-4,NA,TGTGCCAGCAGTTTGGTTTCCGGTAATGAAAAACTGTTTTTT,CASSLVSGNEKLFF
NA,TRBV10-2,TRBJ2-5,TRBD2,TGCGCCAGCAGGGGATTAGCGGGAGCAGGGGAAGAGACCCAGTACTTC,CASRGLAGAGEETQYF
NA,TRBV5-1,TRBJ2-7,NA,TGCGCCAGCAGCTTGGAGGTTAGCCTTAACTACGAGCAGTACTTC,CASSLEVSLNYEQYF
NA,TRBV4-2,TRBJ1-6,NA,TGTGCCAGCAGCCAAGAGGACAGTGATTCACCCCTCCACTTT,CASSQEDSDSPLHF
NA,TRBV30,TRBJ1-2,NA,TGTGCCTGGAGCGGGGACACGGCTAACTATGGCTACACCTTC,CAWSGDTANYGYTF
NA,TRBV7-8,TRBJ1-6,TRBD1,TGTGCCAGCAGCTTAGATTCTCAGGGACAGGGCTTGGTGGGTAATTCACCCCTCCACTTT,CASSLDSQGQGLVGNSPLHF
NA,TRBV3-1/TRBV3-2,TRBJ1-6,NA,TGTGCCAGCAGCCAAGGAGTGGGCATGGGTTCACCCCTCCACTTT,CASSQGVGMGSPLHF
NA,TRBV28,TRBJ1-2,TRBD1,TGTGCCAGCAGTTTAGTAACAGGGGAACTTAACTATGGCTACACCTTC,CASSLVTGELNYGYTF
NA,TRBV5-6,TRBJ2-7,NA,TGTGCCAGCAGCTGGGGCGGCTACGAGCAGTACTTC,CASSWGGYEQYF
NA,TRBV7-8,TRBJ1-5,TRBD1,TGTGCCAGCAGCCAAACCGGACAGGGGTTGTATCAGCCCCAGCATTTT,CASSQTGQGLYQPQHF
once,TRBV10-3,TRBJ2-5,TRBD2,TGTGCCATCAGTGAAGCCCTAGCGGGAGGGGTATTAGAGACCCAGTACTTC,CAISEALAGGVLETQYF
NA,TRBV30,TRBJ2-3,TRBD2,TGTGCCTGGACTATAGCGGGAGGCCAGACAGATACGCAGTATTTT,CAWTIAGGQTDTQYF
NA,TRBV27,TRBJ1-1,NA,TGTGCCAGCAGTTTCGAGATGAACACTGAAGCTTTCTTT,CASSFEMNTEAFF
NA,TRBV3-1/TRBV3-2,TRBJ2-3,TRBD2,TGTGCCAGCAGCCAAGGTAGGACTAGCGGGACCACAGATACGCAGTATTTT,CASSQGRTSGTTDTQYF
once,TRBV6-5,TRBJ2-7,TRBD1,TGTGCCACCACTACGCCGGGACAGACCTACGAGCAGTACTTC,CATTTPGQTYEQYF
once,TRBV30,TRBJ1-2,TRBD1,TGTGCCTGGGGTTACCGGGACAGACTCTATGGCTACACCTTC,CAWGYRDRLYGYTF
NA,TRBV30,TRBJ1-2,TRBD1,TGTGCCTGGAACGGACAGGGTGCTAACTATGGCTACACCTTC,CAWNGQGANYGYTF
NA,TRBV11-2,TRBJ2-2,NA,TGTGCCAGCAGGTTAGCCACAAAGAACACCGGGGAGCTGTTTTTT,CASRLATKNTGELFF
NA,TRBV29-1,TRBJ2-2,TRBD2,TGCAGCGTTAAGGCAGCGGGGGGTTACACCGGGGAGCTGTTTTTT,CSVKAAGGYTGELFF
NA,TRBV19,TRBJ1-1,NA,TGTGCCAGTAAAGGGGAGGAGCTTGAAGCTTTCTTT,CASKGEELEAFF
NA,TRBV27,TRBJ1-1,NA,TGTGCCAGCAGTTACAGCCCTAACACTGAAGCTTTCTTT,CASSYSPNTEAFF
NA,TRBV5-1,TRBJ2-1,TRBD1,TGCGCCAGCAGCTTGGGGGACAGGATCTCCAATGAGCAGTTCTTC,CASSLGDRISNEQFF